This record concerns one T cell receptor (beta chain) sequence. The entry originates in a study of T cells expressing NK-cell markers. CDR3 length equals 16 residues. Germline CDR1 LGHNA, CDR2 YSLEER. TCRdb re-analyzed the 5' RACE reads; it lists each CDR3 protein once, without DNA. Recorded for this sample: hundreds of thousands of distinct CDR3 sequences. Sequenced material: blood T cells: a sorted CD56 or NKG2C T cell subset, CD4+ or CD8+ T cells, or bulk PBMC T cells (not recorded which). The rearrangement joins TRBV4-3 to TRBJ2-2. This TCR was sampled from a woman between 18 and 70 years old in good health. CDR3 sequence reads: CASSQDLVGETGELFF.